This T cell receptor (beta chain) is drawn from a study of T cells in localized non-small cell lung cancer. Study-wide results and limits: The tumor had only one region sequenced, so heterogeneity remains possible. A median of 57 of the top 100 tumor clones appeared in adjacent lung, which was paired and uninvolved.

As for this clone: The antigen is undetermined.

The protocol was immunoSEQ multiplex PCR, while the TCRdb copy is restricted to in-frame clones and leaves out a portion. The table lists about 34,000 clones, approximately 94% of them singletons. Sample: peripheral blood, taken before any cancer treatment. The sequence was obtained from a woman aged 40 to 75 with stage I lung adenocarcinoma.

The CDR3 DNA is TGTGCCAGCAGTCAGGCGGACAGCACCGGGGAGCTGTTTTTT. This codes for CASSQADSTGELFF. The gene calls are TRBV7-9 and TRBJ2-2, with D possibly matching TRBD1 (6 bases). This CDR3 region has 14 residues. The germline V and J ends were trimmed by 6 bases and 4 bases, with 12 bases remaining between them. CDR1 SEHNR and CDR2 FQNEAQ come from the germline V gene (reference sequence).